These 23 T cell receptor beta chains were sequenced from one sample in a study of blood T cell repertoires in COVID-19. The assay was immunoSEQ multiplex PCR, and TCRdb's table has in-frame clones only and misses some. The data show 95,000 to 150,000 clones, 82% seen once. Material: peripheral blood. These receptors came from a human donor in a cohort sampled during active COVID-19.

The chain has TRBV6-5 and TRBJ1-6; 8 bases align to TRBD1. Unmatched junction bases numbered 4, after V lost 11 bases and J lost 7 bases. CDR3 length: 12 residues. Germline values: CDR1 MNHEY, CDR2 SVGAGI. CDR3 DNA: TGTGCCTCAGGGGGCTCGAATTCACCCCTCCACTTT. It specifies CASGGSNSPLHF.

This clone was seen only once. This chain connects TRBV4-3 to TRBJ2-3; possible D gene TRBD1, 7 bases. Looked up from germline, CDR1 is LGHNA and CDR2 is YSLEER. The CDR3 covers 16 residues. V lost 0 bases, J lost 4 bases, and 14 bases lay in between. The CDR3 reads CASSQEGQGEADTQYF. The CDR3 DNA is TGCGCCAGCAGCCAAGAGGGGCAGGGGGAGGCAGATACGCAGTATTTT.

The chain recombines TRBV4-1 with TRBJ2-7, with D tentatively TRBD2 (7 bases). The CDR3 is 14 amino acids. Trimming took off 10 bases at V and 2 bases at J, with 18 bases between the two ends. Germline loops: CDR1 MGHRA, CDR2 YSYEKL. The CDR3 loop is CATSQRGRAYEQYF. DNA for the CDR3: TGCGCCACCTCGCAGAGGGGGAGGGCCTACGAGCAGTACTTC.

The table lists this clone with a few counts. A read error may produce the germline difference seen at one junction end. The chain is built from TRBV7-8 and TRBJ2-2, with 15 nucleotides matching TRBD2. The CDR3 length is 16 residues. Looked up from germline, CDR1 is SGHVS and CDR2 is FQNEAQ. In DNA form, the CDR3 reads TGTGCCAGCAGCTCGGGACTAGCGGGGGGCCTGGGAGATATTGTTTTT. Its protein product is CASSSGLAGGLGDIVF.

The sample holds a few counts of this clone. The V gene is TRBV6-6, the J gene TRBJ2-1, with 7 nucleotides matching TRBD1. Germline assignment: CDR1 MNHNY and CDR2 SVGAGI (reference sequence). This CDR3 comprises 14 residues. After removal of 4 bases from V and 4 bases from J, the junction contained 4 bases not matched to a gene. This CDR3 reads CASSSGQTYNEQFF. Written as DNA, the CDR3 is TGTGCCAGCAGTTCGGGACAGACGTACAATGAGCAGTTCTTC.

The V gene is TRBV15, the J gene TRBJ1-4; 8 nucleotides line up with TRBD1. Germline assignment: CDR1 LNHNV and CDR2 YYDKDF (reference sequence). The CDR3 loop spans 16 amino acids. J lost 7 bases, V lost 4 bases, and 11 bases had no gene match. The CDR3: CATSKLPGQEREKLFF. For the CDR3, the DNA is TGTGCCACCAGCAAGCTACCGGGACAGGAGCGTGAAAAACTGTTTTTT.

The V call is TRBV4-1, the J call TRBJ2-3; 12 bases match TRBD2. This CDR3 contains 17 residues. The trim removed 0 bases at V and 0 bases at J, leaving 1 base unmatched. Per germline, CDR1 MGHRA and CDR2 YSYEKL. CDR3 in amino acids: CASSQDGLAGSTDTQYF. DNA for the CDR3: TGCGCCAGCAGCCAAGATGGACTAGCGGGAAGCACAGATACGCAGTATTTT.

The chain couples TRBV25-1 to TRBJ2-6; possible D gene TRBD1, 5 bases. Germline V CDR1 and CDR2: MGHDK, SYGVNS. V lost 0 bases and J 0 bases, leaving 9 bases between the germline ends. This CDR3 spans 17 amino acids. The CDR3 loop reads CASSEYLTASGANVLTF. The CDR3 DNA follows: TGTGCCAGCAGTGAATACCTGACAGCCTCTGGGGCCAACGTCCTGACTTTC.

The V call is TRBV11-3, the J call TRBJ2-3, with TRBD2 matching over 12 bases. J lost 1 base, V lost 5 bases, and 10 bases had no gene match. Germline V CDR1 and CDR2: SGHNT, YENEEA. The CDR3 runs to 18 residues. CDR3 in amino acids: CASSAGTSGRERTDTQYF. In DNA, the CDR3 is TGTGCCAGCAGCGCAGGGACTAGCGGGCGGGAACGCACAGATACGCAGTATTTT.

This CDR3 reads CASSLMTYFYQETQYF. DNA for the CDR3: TGTGCCAGCAGCTTAATGACATATTTTTACCAAGAGACCCAGTACTTC. This chain links TRBV7-2 with TRBJ2-5; the D is unclear. V was clipped by 2 bases and J by 0 bases, with 13 bases between them. The CDR3 covers 16 residues. Germline V gives CDR1 SGHTA, CDR2 FQGNSA.

CDR3 coding DNA: TGTGCCAGCTCAGAAGACCATAGCCCCTACAATGAGCAGTTCTTC. This translates into CASSEDHSPYNEQFF. The chain has TRBV18 and TRBJ2-7, with D hard to call. The J call could be wrong; TRBJ2-1 is a better fit for the DNA end. Germline V CDR1 and CDR2: KGHSH, LQKENI. There are 15 residues in the CDR3.

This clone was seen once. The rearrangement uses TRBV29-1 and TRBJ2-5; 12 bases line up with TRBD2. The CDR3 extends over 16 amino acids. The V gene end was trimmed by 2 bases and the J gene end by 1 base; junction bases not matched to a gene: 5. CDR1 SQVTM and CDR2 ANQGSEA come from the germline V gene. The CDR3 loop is CSVERWTSGTQETQYF. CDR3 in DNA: TGCAGCGTTGAAAGGTGGACTAGCGGGACCCAAGAGACCCAGTACTTC.

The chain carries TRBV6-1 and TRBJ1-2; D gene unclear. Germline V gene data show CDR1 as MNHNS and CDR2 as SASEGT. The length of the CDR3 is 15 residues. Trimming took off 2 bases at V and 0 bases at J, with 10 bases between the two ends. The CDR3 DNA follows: TGTGCCAGCAGTGAATGGAGGCTGCCTAACTATGGCTACACCTTC. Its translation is CASSEWRLPNYGYTF.

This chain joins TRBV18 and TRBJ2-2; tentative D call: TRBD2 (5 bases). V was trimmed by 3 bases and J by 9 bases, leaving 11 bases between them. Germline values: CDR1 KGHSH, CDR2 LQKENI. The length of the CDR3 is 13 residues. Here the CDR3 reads CASSPMAGRELFF. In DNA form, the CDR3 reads TGTGCCAGCTCACCCATGGCGGGTCGGGAGCTGTTTTTT.

The CDR3 nucleotides are TGCGCCAGCAGCCGTAGCGGGGGGGAGACTTGGGAGCTGTTTTTT. It yields the protein CASSRSGGETWELFF. The gene calls are TRBV5-1 and TRBJ2-2, with 11 bases matching TRBD2. Germline V gene lookup returns CDR1 SGHRS and CDR2 YFSETQ. The CDR3 totals 15 residues. Losses at the gene ends were 4 bases for V and 9 bases for J; bases not matched to a gene: 8.

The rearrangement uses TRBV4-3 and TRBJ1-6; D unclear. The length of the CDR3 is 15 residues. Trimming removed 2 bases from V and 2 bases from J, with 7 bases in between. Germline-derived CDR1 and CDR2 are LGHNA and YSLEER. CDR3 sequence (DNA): TGCGCCAGCAGCCAACTGAGCACCTATAATTCACCCCTCCACTTT. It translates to CASSQLSTYNSPLHF.

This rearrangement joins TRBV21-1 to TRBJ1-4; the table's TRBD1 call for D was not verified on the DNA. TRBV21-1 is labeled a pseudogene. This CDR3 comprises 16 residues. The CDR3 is CASSKDWTGSNEKLFF. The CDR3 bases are TGTGCCAGCAGCAAAGATTGGACAGGGAGTAATGAAAAACTGTTTTTT.

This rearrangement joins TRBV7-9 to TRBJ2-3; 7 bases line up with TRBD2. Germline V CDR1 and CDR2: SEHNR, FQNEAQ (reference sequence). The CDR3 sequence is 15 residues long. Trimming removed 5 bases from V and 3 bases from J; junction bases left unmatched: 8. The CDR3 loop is CASSSYGGGTDTQYF. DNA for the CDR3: TGTGCCAGCAGCAGCTATGGGGGGGGTACAGATACGCAGTATTTT.

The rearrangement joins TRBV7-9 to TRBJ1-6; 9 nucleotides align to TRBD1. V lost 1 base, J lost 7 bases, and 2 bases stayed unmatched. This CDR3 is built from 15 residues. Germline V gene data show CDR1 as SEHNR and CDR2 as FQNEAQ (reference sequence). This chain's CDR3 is CASSLEGTGNSPLHF. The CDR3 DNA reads TGTGCCAGCAGCTTAGAAGGGACAGGGAATTCACCCCTCCACTTT.

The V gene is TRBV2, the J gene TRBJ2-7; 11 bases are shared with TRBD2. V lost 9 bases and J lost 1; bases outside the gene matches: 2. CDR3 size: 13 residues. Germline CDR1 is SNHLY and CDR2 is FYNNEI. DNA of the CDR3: TGTGCCAGTAGCGGGGGGGCTTCCTACGAGCAGTACTTC. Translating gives CASSGGASYEQYF.

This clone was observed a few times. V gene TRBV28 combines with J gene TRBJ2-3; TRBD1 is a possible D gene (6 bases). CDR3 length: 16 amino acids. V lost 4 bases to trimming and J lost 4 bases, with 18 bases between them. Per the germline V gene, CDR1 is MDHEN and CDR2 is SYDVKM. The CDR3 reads CASSSAPNKGADTQYF. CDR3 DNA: TGTGCCAGCAGTTCCGCACCGAATAAGGGGGCAGATACGCAGTATTTT.

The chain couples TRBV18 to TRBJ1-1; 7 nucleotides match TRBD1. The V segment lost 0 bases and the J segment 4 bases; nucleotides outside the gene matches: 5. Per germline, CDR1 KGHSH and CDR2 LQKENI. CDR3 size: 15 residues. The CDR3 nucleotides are TGTGCCAGCTCACCACCGATGCCAGGGGGCACTGAAGCTTTCTTT. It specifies CASSPPMPGGTEAFF.

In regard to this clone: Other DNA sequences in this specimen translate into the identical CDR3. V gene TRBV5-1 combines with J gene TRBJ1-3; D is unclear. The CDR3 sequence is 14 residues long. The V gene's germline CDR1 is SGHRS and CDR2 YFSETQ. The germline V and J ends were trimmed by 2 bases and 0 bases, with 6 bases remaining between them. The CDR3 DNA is TGCGCCAGCAGCTTCGGGAGCTCTGGAAACACCATATATTTT. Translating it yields CASSFGSSGNTIYF.